This T cell receptor beta chain derives from a study of shared clonotypes between healthy human individuals. V gave up 0 bases and J gave up 6 bases, with 8 bases separating them. This CDR3 is 13 amino acids long. The V gene's germline CDR1 is SGHDT and CDR2 YYEEEE. Genomic DNA of each subset was evenly split across several immunoSEQ plates. Assay: immunoSEQ multiplex PCR; the TCRdb copy retains only in-frame clones and omits some. The table includes over a million clones, around 82% detected once. The TCR comes from a man aged 18 to 30 in good health. Some clones in this sample may be carry-over from other donors' samples. What was sequenced was memory CD4+ T cells from PBMCs. Subset in this sample: CD45RA-negative fraction. The chain carries TRBV5-6 and TRBJ2-3; D uncertain. The CDR3 sequence: CASSLGPTDTQYF. Written as DNA, the CDR3 is TGTGCCAGCAGCTTGGGGCCTACGGATACGCAGTATTTT.